What follows are 21 T cell receptor beta chains derived from one specimen sequenced in a study of T cell responses to AZD1222 COVID-19 vaccine. Clones were read by immunoSEQ multiplex PCR, and TCRdb kept only the in-frame ones, dropping some. The data contain 170,000 or so clones, about 93% of them singletons. Sequenced material: peripheral blood, taken 28 days after the second dose of the MenACWY control vaccine. These receptor sequences come from an adult who received the MenACWY meningococcal vaccine as a control.

The chain links TRBV30 to TRBJ2-3, with a possible D match to TRBD1 (6 bases). V was cut by 4 bases and J by 8 bases, with 10 bases left in between. Germline V gene lookup returns CDR1 GTSNPN and CDR2 SVGIG (reference sequence). The CDR3 spans 11 residues. The CDR3 spells CAWMKGGTQYF. The CDR3 nucleotides are TGTGCCTGGATGAAAGGGGGTACGCAGTATTTT.

V gene TRBV21-1 combines with J gene TRBJ2-5. TRBV21-1 is labeled a pseudogene. This CDR3 is 14 amino acids long. DNA for the CDR3: TGTGCCAGCAGCATATCACGGCTACAAGAGACCCAGTACTTC. Translating it yields CASSISRLQETQYF.

The V call is TRBV19, the J call TRBJ1-1; TRBD1 agrees at 8 bases. This CDR3 has 15 amino acids. Germline V gene lookup returns CDR1 LNHDA and CDR2 SQIVND (reference sequence). The V segment lost 11 bases and the J segment 3 bases; nucleotides outside the gene matches: 14. The CDR3 bases are TGTGCCGCGAGCAGGGGGCAGGCCAAAGACACTGAAGCTTTCTTT. Translation gives CAASRGQAKDTEAFF.

In regard to this clone: Other DNA sequences within the sample encode an identical CDR3. The genes are TRBV6-5 and TRBJ1-5; D may be TRBD1 (5 bases). The V end lost 0 bases, the J end lost 4 bases, and 7 bases lay between the germline ends. The CDR3 is 14 amino acids. Looked up from germline, CDR1 is MNHEY and CDR2 is SVGAGI. CDR3 bases: TGTGCCAGCAGTTACTCGTGGGGGAATCAGCCCCAGCATTTT. It codes for CASSYSWGNQPQHF.

A single count supports this clone. This chain links TRBV2 with TRBJ2-3; D perhaps matches TRBD2 (6 bases). The germline CDR1 and CDR2 sequences are SNHLY and FYNNEI. CDR3 size: 19 residues. V was trimmed by 3 bases and J by 0 bases, leaving 22 bases between them. CDR3 amino acids: CASSDSAGTLIRSTDTQYF. The CDR3 nucleotides read TGTGCCAGCAGTGATTCCGCGGGGACTCTGATACGGAGCACAGATACGCAGTATTTT.

This clone appeared a single time. In DNA, the CDR3 is TGCGCCAGCAGCTGGGGGGACAGGGAGACCCAGTACTTC. It codes for CASSWGDRETQYF. The chain combines TRBV5-1 with TRBJ2-5, with TRBD1 matching over 8 bases. Germline V gene sequence: CDR1 SGHRS, CDR2 YFSETQ. The ends lost 3 bases at V and 5 bases at J; junction bases unmatched: 3. This CDR3 spans 13 amino acids.

This sequence joins TRBV29-1 and TRBJ2-7; the D gene is possibly TRBD1 (6 bases). The CDR3 runs to 12 residues. CDR1 is SQVTM, CDR2 ANQGSEA, per germline. Trimming pared 5 bases from V and 0 bases from J, leaving 8 bases between. Here the CDR3 DNA reads TGCAGCGTTAGGGACACCTCCTACGAGCAGTACTTC. It specifies CSVRDTSYEQYF.

The V call is TRBV28, the J call TRBJ1-1; maybe TRBD1 (6 bases). Trimming stripped 2 bases from V and 6 bases from J, with 10 bases between. CDR3 length equals 13 residues. Per germline, CDR1 MDHEN and CDR2 SYDVKM. CDR3 protein: CASSLTGSAEAFF. CDR3 nucleotide sequence: TGTGCCAGCAGTTTAACAGGGAGCGCTGAAGCTTTCTTT.

V usage is TRBV7-2 and J usage is TRBJ2-3; a weak D match, TRBD1 (5 bases). The CDR3 covers 11 residues. CDR1 is SGHTA, CDR2 FQGNSA, per germline. The ends were cut back, 8 bases at V and 6 bases at J, with 9 bases in the middle. DNA of the CDR3: TGTGCCAGCCAAGGGGCGGATACGCAGTATTTT. It encodes CASQGADTQYF.

This chain links TRBV10-1 with TRBJ2-1, with a possible D match to TRBD1 (5 bases). V dropped 4 bases and J dropped 6 bases, with 13 bases sitting between them. This CDR3 is built from 14 residues. Germline CDR1 reads WNHNN; CDR2 reads SYGVQD (reference sequence). The CDR3 region is CASSVRLGANEQFF. CDR3 DNA sequence: TGCGCCAGCAGTGTCCGTTTAGGGGCCAATGAGCAGTTCTTC.

This clone has a single count. The chain employs TRBV19 and TRBJ1-5; TRBD1 aligns across 8 bases. The trim removed 3 bases at V and 6 bases at J, leaving 7 bases unmatched. The germline V gene encodes CDR1 LNHDA and CDR2 SQIVND (reference sequence). The length of the CDR3 is 15 residues. DNA of the CDR3: TGTGCCAGTAGTATTCGGACAGGGCAAGGTCAGCCCCAGCATTTT. Translating it yields CASSIRTGQGQPQHF.

This chain joins TRBV7-9 and TRBJ2-1, with D tentatively TRBD1 or TRBD2 (6 bases each). The CDR3 extends over 14 amino acids. Germline V lookup: CDR1 SEHNR, CDR2 FQNEAQ (reference sequence). Trimming shortened V by 4 bases and J by 5 bases, and 12 bases separated the two germline ends. The DNA for the CDR3 is TGTGCCAGCAGCTGGGGGGCCGCCGACAATGAGCAGTTCTTC. The encoded protein is CASSWGAADNEQFF.

The rearrangement joins TRBV2 to TRBJ2-1; 10 nucleotides match TRBD1. The V gene's germline CDR1 is SNHLY and CDR2 FYNNEI. The J segment lost 8 bases and the V segment lost 7 bases, leaving 11 bases of the junction unmatched. This CDR3 region has 15 residues. The CDR3 loop is CASMRRGQGNYEQFF. The CDR3 region has the DNA TGTGCCAGCATGAGAAGGGGACAGGGGAACTATGAGCAGTTCTTC.

This clone was detected only once. Additional DNA sequences in this sample encode the identical CDR3. V gene TRBV6-5 combines with J gene TRBJ1-1, with 7 bases fitting TRBD1. Germline V lookup: CDR1 MNHEY, CDR2 SVGAGI. The CDR3 sequence is 14 residues long. The ends lost 2 bases at V and 1 base at J; junction bases unmatched: 1. CDR3 sequence: CASSYDRANTEAFF. The CDR3 bases are TGTGCCAGCAGTTACGACAGGGCGAACACTGAAGCTTTCTTT.

The rearrangement joins TRBV10-2 to TRBJ2-1; weak D call: TRBD1 (6 bases). The CDR3 contains 14 residues. The V gene's germline CDR1 is WSHSY and CDR2 SAAADI. Deletions cut 5 bases from V and 8 bases from J, with 16 bases between. The CDR3 here is CASSRQGTLDEQFF. CDR3 sequence (DNA): TGCGCCAGCAGTAGGCAGGGGACGTTGGATGAGCAGTTCTTC.

This chain uses TRBV7-2 with TRBJ2-7; weak D call: TRBD1 (6 bases). From germline, CDR1 is SGHTA and CDR2 FQGNSA. V lost 1 base and J 1 base, leaving 11 bases between the germline ends. The CDR3 consists of 15 residues. CDR3 loop: CASSLGGTQSYEQYF. The CDR3 nucleotides read TGTGCCAGCAGCTTAGGAGGGACACAATCCTACGAGCAGTACTTC.

This chain links TRBV6-1 with TRBJ1-6; unclear D gene. Looked up from germline, CDR1 is MNHNS and CDR2 is SASEGT. The length of the CDR3 is 14 residues. With 3 bases removed from V and 12 bases from J, the gap between germline ends came to 15 bases. Written as DNA, the CDR3 is TGTGCCAGCAGTGAGCTCGGTACCTTTGGACCCCTCCACTTT. Translation gives CASSELGTFGPLHF.

Turning to this clone: The sample holds other DNA sequences that translate to the same CDR3. This rearrangement joins TRBV30 to TRBJ1-1, with a possible D match to TRBD1 (5 bases). The length of the CDR3 is 13 residues. Trimming shortened V by 0 bases and J by 1 base, and 6 bases separated the two germline ends. Germline V gene data show CDR1 as GTSNPN and CDR2 as SVGIG (reference sequence). The CDR3 reads CAWSVQANTEAFF. The CDR3 nucleotides read TGTGCCTGGAGTGTACAGGCGAACACTGAAGCTTTCTTT.

The CDR3 reads CASSVGGTGNQPQHF. The CDR3 DNA follows: TGCGCCAGCAGCGTAGGGGGAACGGGCAATCAGCCCCAGCATTTT. The chain is built from TRBV5-1 and TRBJ1-5; TRBD1 might be the D (6 bases). V was trimmed by 4 bases and J by 2 bases, leaving 13 bases between them. Germline V gene lookup returns CDR1 SGHRS and CDR2 YFSETQ. The CDR3 is 15 residues long. Based on the CDR3 plus reference TRBV5-1 and TRBJ1-5, the full variable domain is KAGVTQTPRYLIKTRGQQVTLSCSPISGHRSVSWYQQTPGQGLQFLFEYFSETQRNKGNFPGRFSGRQFSNSRSEMNVSTLELGDSALYLCASSVGGTGNQPQHFGDGTRLSIL.

The rearrangement links TRBV5-1 to TRBJ1-3; possible D gene TRBD1, 6 bases. This CDR3 comprises 15 residues. In germline, CDR1 is SGHRS, CDR2 YFSETQ. V lost 2 bases and J 3 bases, leaving 12 bases between the germline ends. Here the CDR3 DNA reads TGCGCCAGCAGCTTCCAGGGGCCCGGTGGAAACACCATATATTTT. This translates into CASSFQGPGGNTIYF.

The rearrangement joins TRBV19 to TRBJ1-1; D perhaps matches TRBD1 (6 bases). Germline loops: CDR1 LNHDA, CDR2 SQIVND (reference sequence). The ends were cut back, 6 bases at V and 0 bases at J, with 14 bases in the middle. The CDR3 sequence is 15 residues long. The CDR3, as DNA: TGTGCCAGTAGGGTGGACAGCCGAATGAACACTGAAGCTTTCTTT. Protein sequence: CASRVDSRMNTEAFF.